This T cell receptor (beta chain) was sequenced in a study of cytomegalovirus exposure and HLA in healthy donors. On the study more broadly: Among the roughly 400 donors who were genotyped, 70% to 90% fell in the genetic ancestry cluster that is associated with self-reported Caucasian donors. Study-wide results and caveats: Sequencing depth roughly uniform across donors was assumed in presence/absence analyses. The authors listed 164 TCR beta chains as cytomegalovirus-associated. HLA allele associations emerged for 15,000 to 20,000 TCR beta sequences in a later analysis, at 0.05 false discovery rate.

As concerns this clone: Its antigen remains unidentified. One end of the junction does not line up with germline, which may come from a read error.

The study ran its PCR with 60 Vbeta and 13 Jbeta primers. Profiling relied on immunoSEQ multiplex PCR, and the TCRdb table lists in-frame clones only, not all of them. Of 150,000 to 200,000 clones listed, about four fifths were seen once; the top ten hold 0.2% to 0.3%. Germline lookup yields CDR1 MNHEY and CDR2 SVGAGI. The CDR3 length is 13 residues. This clonotype was obtained from a boy aged 5-17 years in good health and CMV-seronegative. The specimen sequenced was PBMCs. The chain uses TRBV6-5 and TRBJ1-1; D not resolved. The CDR3 bases are TGTGCCAGCAGTTACAGACGACTCACTGAAGCTCTCTTT. Translated: CASSYRRLTEALF.